The 18 T cell receptor beta chains below come from one sample, sequenced in a study of beta chain features in type 1 diabetes. Every bit of the isolated RNA underwent reverse transcription, so sequencing read expressed TCRB transcripts. The table came from immunoSEQ multiplex PCR; TCRdb's copy has only in-frame clones and leaves some out. The sample has under 850,000 clones; around an eighth are singletons. No cognate antigen is known for these TCRs. Whole-study results and caveats: When Type 1 diabetes patients were examined, their TCRB CDR3s proved moderately but significantly shorter in all four CD4+ subsets.

What was sequenced was naive CD4+ T cells from blood. These receptors all stem from a man aged 18 to 30 with type 1 diabetes.

V usage is TRBV4-1 and J usage is TRBJ2-2, with D possibly TRBD1 on 6 matching bases. Germline CDR1 and CDR2: MGHRA and YSYEKL. V gave up 3 bases and J gave up 1 base, with 9 bases separating them. CDR3 length equals 15 residues. CDR3 nucleotide sequence: TGCGCCAGCAGCCAGACACAGGGGAACACCGGGGAGCTGTTTTTT. This gives the protein CASSQTQGNTGELFF.

This clone was picked up a small number of times. The rearrangement uses TRBV5-1 and TRBJ2-7, with TRBD1 matching over 7 bases. Germline V gives CDR1 SGHRS, CDR2 YFSETQ. The CDR3 is 16 amino acids. V was pared by 0 bases and J by 1 base, with 7 bases of the junction left unmatched. CDR3 region: CASSLAAGTVSYEQYF. The DNA of the CDR3 is TGCGCCAGCAGCTTGGCGGCCGGGACAGTGTCCTACGAGCAGTACTTC.

This chain connects TRBV19 to TRBJ2-7, with a tentative D call TRBD1 (5 bases). The CDR3 is made up of 14 amino acids. V was pared by 3 bases and J by 5 bases, with 14 bases between. The germline CDR1 and CDR2 sequences are LNHDA and SQIVND (reference sequence). This CDR3 is CASSITAGRDEQYF. The DNA for the CDR3 is TGTGCCAGTAGTATTACGGCAGGGCGCGACGAGCAGTACTTC.

This clone was seen more than once but under ten times. The chain employs TRBV9 and TRBJ1-1; the D is unclear. Trimming shortened V by 1 base and J by 3 bases, and 7 bases separated the two germline ends. Germline assignment: CDR1 SGDLS and CDR2 YYNGEE. This CDR3 contains 13 residues. Written as DNA, the CDR3 is TGTGCCAGCAGCGTAAAGGTGGACACTGAAGCTTTCTTT. This encodes CASSVKVDTEAFF.

A few counts support this clone. The chain employs TRBV7-2 and TRBJ1-5; a weak D match, TRBD1 (6 bases). The V end lost 1 base, the J end lost 0 bases, and 16 bases lay between the germline ends. The germline V gene has CDR1 SGHTA and CDR2 FQGNSA. The CDR3 is made up of 18 amino acids. The CDR3 is CASSLVSVQGLSNQPQHF. CDR3 DNA sequence: TGTGCCAGCAGCTTAGTCTCTGTTCAGGGGCTTAGCAATCAGCCCCAGCATTTT.

This rearrangement joins TRBV5-1 to TRBJ1-1; D unclear. CDR3 length: 13 amino acids. Deletions cut 2 bases from V and 5 bases from J, with 10 bases between. Germline lookup yields CDR1 SGHRS and CDR2 YFSETQ. The CDR3 nucleotides read TGCGCCAGCAGCTTAACGGGAACAACTGAAGCTTTCTTT. Protein product: CASSLTGTTEAFF.

The chain couples TRBV10-3 to TRBJ2-1; D might be TRBD1 or TRBD2, each matching 5 bases. This CDR3 region has 16 residues. V lost 3 bases and J lost 0, with 12 bases in between. Germline V gene lookup returns CDR1 ENHRY and CDR2 SYGVKD. The CDR3 sequence: CAISDPERGSYNEQFF. The CDR3 DNA sequence: TGTGCCATCAGTGACCCGGAGAGGGGCTCCTACAATGAGCAGTTCTTC.

This clone was recorded a few times. The V gene is TRBV5-4, the J gene TRBJ1-1, with D possibly matching TRBD1 (6 bases). Germline CDR1 reads SGHNT; CDR2 reads YYREEE (reference sequence). V was trimmed by 4 bases and J by 6 bases, leaving 22 bases between them. The CDR3 contains 16 residues. This chain's CDR3 is CASSRPGHQDESEAFF. The CDR3 bases are TGTGCCAGCAGCAGGCCGGGACACCAGGACGAGTCTGAAGCTTTCTTT.

CDR3 region: CASSGWDRGGADTQYF. The DNA for the CDR3 is TGTGCCAGCAGCGGTTGGGACAGGGGGGGCGCAGATACGCAGTATTTT. This sequence joins TRBV7-9 and TRBJ2-3; 11 nucleotides align to TRBD1. In germline, CDR1 is SEHNR, CDR2 FQNEAQ (reference sequence). CDR3 size: 16 residues. With V trimmed by 5 bases and J by 4 bases, 8 bases remained unmatched.

There are a few counts of this clone. V is TRBV11-3 and J is TRBJ1-4; D not resolved. CDR1 and CDR2 from the germline V gene are SGHNT and YENEEA. This CDR3 is 18 amino acids long. Trimming removed 1 base at V and 0 bases at J, with 15 bases between. The CDR3 reads CASSLGLRGPATNEKLFF. In DNA, the CDR3 is TGTGCCAGCAGCTTAGGGTTGCGCGGACCTGCAACTAATGAAAAACTGTTTTTT.

This chain joins TRBV30 and TRBJ1-5; D is perhaps TRBD1 (5 bases). Per the germline V gene, CDR1 is GTSNPN and CDR2 is SVGIG (reference sequence). The CDR3 is 13 amino acids. Trimming removed 2 bases at V and 6 bases at J, with 11 bases between. The CDR3 here is CAWSSGGIQPQHF. The CDR3 region has the DNA TGTGCCTGGAGTTCTGGGGGGATTCAGCCCCAGCATTTT.

CDR3 amino acids: CASSLGGQGPSPLHF. The CDR3 bases are TGTGCCAGCAGCTTAGGGGGACAGGGGCCTTCACCCCTCCACTTT. This rearrangement joins TRBV7-9 to TRBJ1-6, with 10 bases identical to TRBD1. Looked up from germline, CDR1 is SEHNR and CDR2 is FQNEAQ (reference sequence). The CDR3 is 15 residues long. The ends lost 1 base at V and 9 bases at J; junction bases unmatched: 3.

The chain couples TRBV4-1 to TRBJ1-3; unclear D gene. Germline V gene lookup returns CDR1 MGHRA and CDR2 YSYEKL. Trimming shortened V by 0 bases and J by 5 bases, and 5 bases separated the two germline ends. The CDR3 consists of 13 residues. For the CDR3, the DNA is TGCGCCAGCAGCCAAGACCGTCGAAACACCATATATTTT. Translating gives CASSQDRRNTIYF.

Turning to this clone: Other DNA sequences within the sample encode an identical CDR3. CDR3 bases: TGTGCCAGCAGCTCCGGGACGGACTATGGCTACACCTTC. Its protein is CASSSGTDYGYTF. The rearrangement links TRBV7-8 to TRBJ1-2; possible D gene TRBD1, 5 bases. Germline V gene lookup returns CDR1 SGHVS and CDR2 FQNEAQ. The ends were cut back, 4 bases at V and 3 bases at J, with 9 bases in the middle. CDR3 size: 13 residues.

This clone was counted only a few times. This chain uses TRBV25-1 with TRBJ2-7; D unclear. V lost 5 bases and J 3 bases, leaving 11 bases between the germline ends. Germline CDR1 MGHDK, CDR2 SYGVNS. The CDR3 is made up of 13 amino acids. This CDR3 reads CASSQRADYEQYF. CDR3 nucleotide sequence: TGTGCCAGCAGTCAAAGGGCCGACTACGAGCAGTACTTC.

This clone has only a few counts. The V call is TRBV11-3, the J call TRBJ2-1, with unresolved D. The germline V gene has CDR1 SGHNT and CDR2 YENEEA. V was trimmed by 4 bases and J by 2 bases, leaving 15 bases between them. The CDR3 runs to 16 residues. CDR3: CASSWARQAAYNEQFF. The CDR3 bases are TGTGCCAGCAGCTGGGCGCGGCAGGCAGCCTACAATGAGCAGTTCTTC. The variable domain in full, completed from reference TRBV11-3 and TRBJ2-1, reads EAGVVQSPRYKIIEKKQPVAFWCNPISGHNTLYWYLQNLGQGPELLIRYENEEAVDDSQLPKDRFSAERLKGVDSTLKIQPAELGDSAVYLCASSWARQAAYNEQFFGPGTRLTVL.

This clone has just a few counts. V usage is TRBV27 and J usage is TRBJ2-1; D possibly corresponds to TRBD1 (6 bases). The CDR3 length is 16 residues. Germline V gives CDR1 MNHEY, CDR2 SMNVEV (reference sequence). Trimming stripped 8 bases from V and 2 bases from J, with 19 bases between. CDR3 DNA: TGTGCCAGCGGAGTGACCGGGACAAGTCCCTACAATGAGCAGTTCTTC. Translating it yields CASGVTGTSPYNEQFF.

The chain recombines TRBV18 with TRBJ1-1; tentative D call: TRBD1 (5 bases). Germline assignment: CDR1 KGHSH and CDR2 LQKENI. V was clipped by 5 bases and J by 0 bases, with 10 bases between them. The CDR3 runs to 14 residues. CDR3 loop: CASSGAGMNTEAFF. The CDR3 DNA is TGTGCCAGCTCAGGGGCAGGGATGAACACTGAAGCTTTCTTT.